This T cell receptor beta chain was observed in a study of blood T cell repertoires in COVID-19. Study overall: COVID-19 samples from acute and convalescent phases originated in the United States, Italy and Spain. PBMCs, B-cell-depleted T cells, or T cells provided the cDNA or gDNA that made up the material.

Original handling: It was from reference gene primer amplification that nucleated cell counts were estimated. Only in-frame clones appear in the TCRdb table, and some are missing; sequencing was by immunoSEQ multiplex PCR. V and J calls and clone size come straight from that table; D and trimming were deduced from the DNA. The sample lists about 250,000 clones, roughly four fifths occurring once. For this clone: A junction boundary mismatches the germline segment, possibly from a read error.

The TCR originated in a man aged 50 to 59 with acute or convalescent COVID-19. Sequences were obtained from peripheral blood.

CDR3 in DNA: TGTGCCAGCAGTTTATACCGGGAGTCCTTCGAGCAGTACTTC. Translating it yields CASSLYRESFEQYF. The J gene is TRBJ2-7, the V gene TRBV28; TRBD2 is a possible D gene (6 bases). CDR1 and CDR2 (germline): MDHEN, SYDVKM. The CDR3 is 14 residues long.